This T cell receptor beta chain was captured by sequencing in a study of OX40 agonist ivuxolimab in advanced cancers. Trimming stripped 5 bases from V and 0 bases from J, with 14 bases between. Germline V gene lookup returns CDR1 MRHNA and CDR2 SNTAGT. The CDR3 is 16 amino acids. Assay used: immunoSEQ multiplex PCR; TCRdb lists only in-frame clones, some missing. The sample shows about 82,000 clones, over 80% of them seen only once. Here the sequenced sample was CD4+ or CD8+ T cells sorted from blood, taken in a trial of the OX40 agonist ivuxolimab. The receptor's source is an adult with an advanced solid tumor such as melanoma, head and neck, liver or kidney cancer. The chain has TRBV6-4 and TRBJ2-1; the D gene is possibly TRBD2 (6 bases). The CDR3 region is CASSIAVISSYNEQFF. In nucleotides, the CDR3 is TGTGCCAGCAGTATAGCGGTTATAAGCTCCTACAATGAGCAGTTCTTC.